These 6 T cell receptor beta chains came from one sample sequenced in a study of cytomegalovirus exposure and HLA in healthy donors. In the PCR, 60 Vbeta and 13 Jbeta primers were used. Here immunoSEQ multiplex PCR was the method, and the copy in TCRdb shows in-frame clones only, minus some. Among under 100,000 clones listed, about 80% were seen once. Source material: PBMCs. The receptors derive from a man aged 25 to 40 in good health and CMV-seronegative.

This chain links TRBV5-1 with TRBJ2-1; tentative D call: TRBD2 (6 bases). V was clipped by 5 bases and J by 7 bases, with 19 bases between them. CDR3 length: 15 amino acids. Germline V CDR1 and CDR2: SGHRS, YFSETQ. In nucleotides, the CDR3 is TGCGCCAGCAGTCCGGGGAGGCTAGCCCCTAATGAGCAGTTCTTC. Translation gives CASSPGRLAPNEQFF. The full variable domain, with the rest looked up from reference TRBV5-1 and TRBJ2-1, is KAGVTQTPRYLIKTRGQQVTLSCSPISGHRSVSWYQQTPGQGLQFLFEYFSETQRNKGNFPGRFSGRQFSNSRSEMNVSTLELGDSALYLCASSPGRLAPNEQFFGPGTRLTVL.

In the case of this clone: The junction shows a germline mismatch at one end, possibly a read error. The chain combines TRBV7-9 with TRBJ1-1, with D uncertain. CDR1 and CDR2 (germline): SEHNR, FQNEAQ (reference sequence). This CDR3 region has 18 residues. The chain's CDR3 is CSSSTSPGDTSKDTEAFF. Here the CDR3 DNA reads TGTTCCAGCAGCACCTCCCCGGGAGATACTTCCAAGGACACTGAAGCTTTCTTT. The complete variable domain, with remaining parts taken from reference TRBV7-9 and TRBJ1-1, reads DTGVSQNPRHKITKRGQNVTFRCDPISEHNRLYWYRQTLGQGPEFLTYFQNEAQLEKSRLLSDRFSAERPKGSFSTLEIQRTEQGDSAMYLCSSSTSPGDTSKDTEAFFGQGTRLTVV.

In its sample, this clone was seen once. Germline is not matched at one junction end, which may reflect a read error. This chain links TRBV20-1 with TRBJ1-2; a weak D match, TRBD1 (6 bases). Germline-derived CDR1 and CDR2 are DFQATT and SNEGSKA (reference sequence). This CDR3 spans 9 amino acids. The CDR3 nucleotides read TGCAGTGCTAGTATCAGGGGCTCCTTC. As protein: CSASIRGSF.

CDR3 region: CASSLAGVGEQFF. CDR3 bases: TGTGCCAGCAGTTTAGCGGGAGTGGGGGAGCAGTTCTTC. The chain carries TRBV6-5 and TRBJ2-1, with 9 nucleotides matching TRBD2. CDR3 size: 13 residues. J was trimmed by 10 bases and V by 4 bases; bases with no gene match: 5. Germline V gene lookup returns CDR1 MNHEY and CDR2 SVGAGI.

The gene calls are TRBV6-6 and TRBJ2-5, with TRBD1 matching over 7 bases. CDR3 length equals 14 residues. V gave up 5 bases and J gave up 2 bases; unmatched junction bases: 5. Germline V gene lookup returns CDR1 MNHNY and CDR2 SVGAGI (reference sequence). The CDR3 region is CASSKGTEQETQYF. CDR3 nucleotide sequence: TGTGCCAGCAGTAAGGGGACAGAGCAAGAGACCCAGTACTTC.

This clone is a singleton in its sample. The chain recombines TRBV13 with TRBJ2-7; D possibly corresponds to TRBD1 (7 bases). CDR1 and CDR2 from the germline V gene are PRHDT and FYEKMQ (reference sequence). Trimming shortened V by 5 bases and J by 2 bases, and 25 bases separated the two germline ends. This CDR3 contains 18 residues. The CDR3 DNA reads as TGTGCCAGCAGCCCTTCCCCATGGACAGGAGGGGCCACCTACGAGCAGTACTTC. Protein: CASSPSPWTGGATYEQYF.